This TCR beta chain was profiled in a study of cytomegalovirus exposure and HLA in healthy donors. With 60 Vbeta and 13 Jbeta primers, the PCR was carried out. Libraries were prepared by immunoSEQ multiplex PCR; TCRdb keeps only in-frame clonotypes and omits some of them. This table lists about 130,000 clones. Germline V CDR1 and CDR2: KGHSH, LQKENI. Deletions cut 5 bases from V and 1 base from J, with 15 bases between. The CDR3 runs to 15 residues. This sequence joins TRBV18 and TRBJ2-7, with a weak D call TRBD1 (6 bases). The sample was PBMCs. The clonotype comes from a woman aged 40-49 years in good health and CMV-seronegative. The CDR3: CASSSTQGLSYEQYV. The CDR3 nucleotides are TGTGCCAGCTCAAGCACTCAGGGGTTATCCTACGAGCAGTACGTC.